This TCR beta chain was found in a study of T cell responses to AZD1222 COVID-19 vaccine (dated by TCRdb to the early 2020s). Study-wide context: AZD1222 recipients given second doses at about 4 weeks or at about 12 weeks were pooled, since spike-specific TCR depth and breadth were not found to differ between the two schedules. A total of 233 trial participants underwent TCR sequencing, of whom about 210 received two doses of AZD1222 and around 25 received two doses of the MenACWY control vaccine. Trial participants were enrolled into age subgroups of 18-55, 56-69 and 70-plus years, which contained about 150, 28 and 57 TCR-sequenced participants, respectively. Study-level results and caveats: CD4 TCRs associated with the vaccine covered the entire spike protein, and the dominant responses were in regions 160-218 and 743-854. Conclusions about previously exposed vaccinees are limited, since just five or six AZD1222 recipients were seropositive for SARS-CoV-2 at baseline. The 56-69-year group was small, and its depth increase did not reach significance, likely because of low power. Because no day 14 peak-response samples were available, the repertoires could be characterized only after the peak T cell response. Most participants were white British and females outnumbered males, and the authors suggested that clonal diversity may have been underestimated. Spike-specific TCR breadth and depth rose significantly after two AZD1222 doses compared with day 0 and with MenACWY recipients. Reportedly, almost half of the unique spike-specific TCRs recognized epitopes lying outside the regions that are mutated in the B.1.351 and B.1.1.7 variants.

What the time point label conveys for this sample: baseline before first vaccination. Vaccinee samples were obtained from the UK trials COV001 and COV002, which included a single-blind randomized controlled phase 2/3 trial of AZD1222 (ChAdOx1 nCoV-19) in healthy adults. For TCRbeta chain sequencing, PBMC samples from trial participants were taken at day 0 and at day 28 after the second dose. The CDR3 regions of human TCRbeta chains were analyzed by immunosequencing. Concerning the study's data processing: TCRs in the repertoires were compared against a reference library of SARS-CoV-2-specific TCRs that had been generated with the MIRA antigen-specificity platform. Breadth was defined as the fraction of unique TCRs that were SARS-CoV-2-associated, and depth was defined as the fraction of total T cells that were SARS-CoV-2-associated. Using the MIRA data, every spike-specific TCR was mapped to the spike region that the TCR reacted to and assigned to either a CD4 or a CD8 class. Log10-transformed breadth and depth values were compared by one-way ANOVA with Sidak's multiple comparisons tests. Not all clones reach the TCRdb copy of this immuneACCESS table, which keeps in-frame sequences only. Checked studies attribute under half of the gap to unresolved V genes and leave the rest unexplained. That table furnishes V, J and clone size, whereas the DNA furnished D and trimming. The sample table shows fewer than 70,000 clones, and roughly 90% are seen once. Around 5.2% of the sample lies in the top ten.

Comments on this clone: There is no known antigen for this receptor. Base quality data are lacking; no much larger clone is found one base away.

The CDR3 numbers 16 residues from cysteine through phenylalanine. The read is trimmed to its CDR3 DNA, 48 bases read in frame from base 1. CDR1 is given as SQVTM and CDR2 as ANQGSEA, both from the germline V gene. This chain joins TRBV29-1 to TRBJ2-3; TRBD2 is perhaps the D gene, given 5 matching bases. Sample: peripheral blood, taken on day 0 of AZD1222 vaccination. The TCR was taken from an adult in good health. The sequenced DNA: TGCCACAACGCTAGCATACCTTCCCCATACACAGATACGCAGTATTTT. Its protein reads: CHNASIPSPYTDTQYF.